The rows below give T cell receptor beta chains drawn from one sample of a study of regulatory T cells in long-lasting Graves disease. MiXCR was run by TCRdb on the multiplex PCR reads, yielding one entry per CDR3 protein. The sample holds around 400,000 distinct CDR3 sequences, less than 20% seen once. Sequenced here: peripheral blood mononuclear cells (PBMCs), sampled at new diagnosis, from a patient treated with antithyroid drugs. These receptors originate from a female donor with Graves disease. The CDR3 runs from the conserved cysteine through the conserved F or W. A D gene is named only where the DNA matches it firmly. Only part of the rows carry a size: once, few, many, or a class if the clone is expanded.

TRBD2,few,TRBJ2-1,TRBV29-1,TGCAGCTTTTCTAGCGGGAGCCTTTACAATGAGCAGTTCTTC,CSFSSGSLYNEQFF
-,-,TRBJ1-1,TRBV12-3/TRBV12-4,TGTGCCAGCAATCCCGGATGGGAGAACACTGAAGCTTTCTTT,CASNPGWENTEAFF
TRBD2,few,TRBJ2-1,TRBV6-5,TGTGCCAGCAGTTACAGCGGGAGAGGCTACAATGAGCAGTTCTTC,CASSYSGRGYNEQFF
-,many,TRBJ1-2,TRBV2,TGTTTTACCCGGGGCTATGGCTACACCTTC,CFTRGYGYTF
-,many,TRBJ2-2,TRBV5-4,TGTGCCAGCAGCTTGGTAGGGCAGGGAAACACCGGGGAGCTGTTTTTT,CASSLVGQGNTGELFF
TRBD1,many,TRBJ1-2,TRBV19,TGTGCCAGTAGTTTCGGGACAGGGGGCTATGGCTACACCTTC,CASSFGTGGYGYTF
-,-,TRBJ2-5,TRBV12-3/TRBV12-4,TGTGCCAGCAGCCAGGGTGAGGCAGAGACCCAGTACTTC,CASSQGEAETQYF
-,many,TRBJ1-5,TRBV6-5,TGTGCCAGCAGTTCCGGACCGGGGTATAGCAATCAGCCCCAGCATTTT,CASSSGPGYSNQPQHF
-,many,TRBJ2-3,TRBV7-8,TGTGCCAGCAGCCCCCCTTCAGATACGCAGTATTTT,CASSPPSDTQYF
-,-,TRBJ2-3,TRBV2,TGTGCCAGCAGAGCGGAATTTACGCAGTATTTT,CASRAEFTQYF
TRBD1,many,TRBJ2-5,TRBV6-5,TGTGCCAGCAGTTCCCGGGGACAGTTCCAAGAGACCCAGTACTTC,CASSSRGQFQETQYF
TRBD2,many,TRBJ2-5,TRBV27,TGTGCCAGCAGTTTCCGACGACTAGCGGTCCAAGAGACCCAGTACTTC,CASSFRRLAVQETQYF
-,many,TRBJ1-1,TRBV5-5,TGTGCCAGCAGCGATCCCAGGGAGGGGAACACTGAAGCTTTCTTT,CASSDPREGNTEAFF
-,many,TRBJ2-3,TRBV11-2,TGTGCCAGCAGCTTAGACCCCGGGCTAGTAGATACGCAGTATTTT,CASSLDPGLVDTQYF
-,few,TRBJ2-2,TRBV6-5,TGTGCCAGCAGTTACTATCCGGGGCGACTCTCGCAATCCACCGGGGAGCTGTTTTTT,CASSYYPGRLSQSTGELFF
-,many,TRBJ2-7,TRBV28,TGTGCCAGCAGTTTGGGGCGTGGGAGTCGGGAGCAGTACTTC,CASSLGRGSREQYF
TRBD1,few,TRBJ2-7,TRBV4-1,TGCGCCAGCAGCCAGGGGACAGGGGGCTTGAGGGAGCAGTACTTC,CASSQGTGGLREQYF
-,few,TRBJ1-1,TRBV12-3/TRBV12-4,TGTGCCAGCAGTCACTGGGGTGGCACGGCCACTGAAGCTTTCTTT,CASSHWGGTATEAFF
-,-,TRBJ1-5,TRBV30,TGTGCCTGGTCAATCGATAGCAATCAGCCCCAGCATTTT,CAWSIDSNQPQHF
TRBD2,-,TRBJ2-3,TRBV2,TGTGCCAGCAGTGTTAGCGGGACCGCAGATACGCAGTATTTT,CASSVSGTADTQYF
TRBD1,-,TRBJ1-5,TRBV27,TGTGCCAGCAGTTACGGACAGGTCAATCAGCCCCAGCATTTT,CASSYGQVNQPQHF
TRBD2,few,TRBJ2-7,TRBV20-1,TGCAGTGCTAGAGGGTTGGGACTACAAGCCTACGAGCAGTACTTC,CSARGLGLQAYEQYF
-,many,TRBJ2-1,TRBV3-1,TGTGCCAGCAGCCAAGGGGGTCGGAATGAGCAGTTCTTC,CASSQGGRNEQFF
-,many,TRBJ1-4,TRBV2,TGTGCCAGCAGTGACATGGATGGTAATGAAAAACTGTTTTTT,CASSDMDGNEKLFF
-,many,TRBJ2-7,TRBV20-1,TGCAGTGCTAGAGATCCGAACGAGCCCTACGAGCAGTACTTC,CSARDPNEPYEQYF
TRBD1,many,TRBJ1-5,TRBV5-6,TGTGCCAGCAGCTTGTATGGGACAGGGAGCAATCAGCCCCAGCATTTT,CASSLYGTGSNQPQHF
-,many,TRBJ1-1,TRBV5-1,TGCGCCAGCAGCTTGTTGTCGGGGCCGAACACTGAAGCTTTCTTT,CASSLLSGPNTEAFF
TRBD2,many,TRBJ2-7,TRBV19,TGTGCCAGTAGTATATCCAGCGGGAGCTCCTACGAGCAGTACTTC,CASSISSGSSYEQYF
-,many,TRBJ2-2,TRBV6-2/TRBV6-3,TGTGCCAGCAGTTTTAACCGGGACCTCGGGTACACCGGGGAGCTGTTTTTT,CASSFNRDLGYTGELFF
-,many,TRBJ1-1,TRBV9,TGTGCCAGCAGCGTAGGGGGGGGACTGAACACTGAAGCTTTCTTT,CASSVGGGLNTEAFF
TRBD2,-,TRBJ2-3,TRBV10-1,TGCGCCAGCAGTGACAGCGGGGGAAGCACAGATACGCAGTATTTT,CASSDSGGSTDTQYF
TRBD2,few,TRBJ2-2,TRBV6-5,TGTGCCAGCAGTTCCAATCTAGCGGGGTGGACGAACACCGGGGAGCTGTTTTTT,CASSSNLAGWTNTGELFF
TRBD1,few,TRBJ2-1,TRBV7-9,TGTGCCAGCAGCCCCGGGACAGATATCAGCAATGAGCAGTTCTTC,CASSPGTDISNEQFF
-,many,TRBJ1-1,TRBV12-3/TRBV12-4,TGTGCCAGCAGTTTACTCAGGGGACCACTGAACACTGAAGCTTTCTTT,CASSLLRGPLNTEAFF
-,few,TRBJ2-5,TRBV6-2/TRBV6-3,TGTGCCAGCAGTGCTTTCCAAGAGACCCAGTACTTC,CASSAFQETQYF
-,many,TRBJ2-3,TRBV28,TGTGCCAGCTCTAAGCCCGAATCAGGGGGCACAGATACGCAGTATTTT,CASSKPESGGTDTQYF
-,-,TRBJ2-2,TRBV5-6,TGTGCCAGCAGTTATACAGGGGGGGCCGGGGAGCTGTTTTTT,CASSYTGGAGELFF
TRBD2,few,TRBJ2-1,TRBV4-1,TGCGCCAGCAGCCTACTAGCGGGAGGGCCTCATGAGCAGTTCTTC,CASSLLAGGPHEQFF
TRBD2,many,TRBJ2-3,TRBV20-1,TGCAGTGCTAGAGATGGGAGCGGGGGGGGAGAGTATTTT,CSARDGSGGGEYF
-,few,TRBJ2-1,TRBV9,TGTGCCAGCAGCCTCGACCCGGCTGGCCTTGAGCAGTTCTTC,CASSLDPAGLEQFF
TRBD1,many,TRBJ1-2,TRBV19,TGTGCCAGTAGTCTGGACCTTTCACCTTTGCCGCGAGGACAGGGGAACGGCTACACCTTC,CASSLDLSPLPRGQGNGYTF
TRBD1,-,TRBJ2-2,TRBV6-1,TGTGCCAGCAGCCACAGGGGCCCCGGGGAGCTGTTTTTT,CASSHRGPGELFF